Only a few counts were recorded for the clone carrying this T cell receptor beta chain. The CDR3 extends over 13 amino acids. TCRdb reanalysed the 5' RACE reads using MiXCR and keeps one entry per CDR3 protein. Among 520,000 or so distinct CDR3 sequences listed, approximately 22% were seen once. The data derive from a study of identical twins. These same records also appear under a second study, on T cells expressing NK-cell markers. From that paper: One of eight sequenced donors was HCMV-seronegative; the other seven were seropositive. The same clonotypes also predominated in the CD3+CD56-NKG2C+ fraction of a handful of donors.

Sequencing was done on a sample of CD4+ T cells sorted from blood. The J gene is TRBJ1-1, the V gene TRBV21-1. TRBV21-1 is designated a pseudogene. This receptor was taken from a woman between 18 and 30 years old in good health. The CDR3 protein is CASNEGQNTEAFF. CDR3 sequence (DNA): TGTGCCAGCAACGAAGGCCAGAACACTGAAGCTTTCTTT.